This T cell receptor (beta chain) was found in a study of post-analysis software for immune sequencing data. In the study overall: The study covered relapsing-remitting, secondary progressive and progressive-relapsing courses of multiple sclerosis.

The CDR3 has 12 residues. The germline CDR1 and CDR2 sequences are DFQATT and SNEGSKA (reference sequence). V lost 5 bases, J lost 3 bases, and 3 bases stayed unmatched. cDNA libraries of TCR beta carried unique molecular identifiers. It was from roughly 1 to 10 million T cells that about half a million cDNA molecules came. MiXCR was run by TCRdb on the PCR reads, yielding one entry per CDR3 protein. The table includes roughly 540,000 distinct CDR3 sequences, approximately 31% detected once. In regard to this clonotype: Its antigen is undetermined.

Study-wide results and limits: For normalized Chao1 diversity, multiple sclerosis patients scored significantly lower than controls did. In patients, TRBV5-6, TRBV5-1 and TRBV20-1 belonged to five or six TRBV segments found more frequently than in controls. F measure grouped same-batch samples tightly together.

The J gene is TRBJ2-5, the V gene TRBV20-1; the match to TRBD1 covers 7 bases. Material for sequencing was blood. This receptor was taken from a girl aged 2-17 years with multiple sclerosis. Here the CDR3 reads CSACGQEETQYF. The CDR3 DNA sequence: TGCAGTGCTTGCGGACAGGAAGAGACCCAGTACTTC.